The next 13 T cell receptor beta chains were all read from a single sample in a study of response to subunit inactivated influenza vaccine. From the RT-PCR reads, TCRdb called clonotypes with MiXCR, one entry per CDR3 protein. The sample has approximately 530,000 distinct CDR3 sequences; approximately 6.9% are singletons. Sequencing used PBMCs from blood, obtained around 2 years after vaccination. These receptors originate from a man between 50 and 75 years old who received an inactivated influenza vaccine.

The chain recombines TRBV29-1 with TRBJ2-5; the match to TRBD1 covers 8 bases. Germline CDR1 is SQVTM and CDR2 is ANQGSEA. The CDR3 contains 12 residues. V lost 5 bases to trimming and J lost 4 bases; unmatched junction nucleotides: 3. For the CDR3, the DNA is TGCAGCGTTTCCAGGGGGCGAGAGACCCAGTACTTC. Residues: CSVSRGRETQYF.

The table lists this clonotype with a few counts. The chain recombines TRBV2 with TRBJ2-5, with D perhaps matching TRBD2 (6 bases). The V gene lost 9 bases and the J gene lost 6 bases, with 11 bases spanning the gap. Looked up from germline, CDR1 is SNHLY and CDR2 is FYNNEI. The CDR3 loop spans 11 amino acids. CDR3 sequence: CASRLGKTQYF. The CDR3 DNA is TGTGCCAGTAGACTAGGAAAGACCCAGTACTTC.

This clonotype was counted many times. The chain couples TRBV10-3 to TRBJ1-1; D remains unclear. There are 11 residues in the CDR3. Germline CDR1 and CDR2: ENHRY and SYGVKD. V was shortened by 6 bases and J by 0 bases, with 2 bases between the two germline ends. The DNA for the CDR3 is TGTGCCATCAGGGTGAACACTGAAGCTTTCTTT. As protein: CAIRVNTEAFF.

This clonotype was counted at least ten times. J is TRBJ2-7 and V is TRBV15, with D perhaps being TRBD1 or TRBD2 (5 bases each). V lost 2 bases and J 4 bases, leaving 15 bases between the germline ends. Germline assignment: CDR1 LNHNV and CDR2 YYDKDF (reference sequence). This CDR3 has 15 amino acids. CDR3 sequence (DNA): TGTGCCACCAGCAGAATAGGGACGGAGACTTACGAGCAGTACTTC. Its protein product is CATSRIGTETYEQYF.

There are many counts of this clonotype. V is TRBV4-2 and J is TRBJ2-7, with no clear D. Germline V gives CDR1 LGHNA, CDR2 YNFKEQ. The CDR3 is made up of 15 amino acids. With 3 bases removed from V and 2 bases from J, the gap between germline ends came to 14 bases. The DNA of the CDR3 is TGTGCCAGCAGCCAGGGGTCTGGCCAGACCTACGAGCAGTACTTC. It codes for CASSQGSGQTYEQYF.

This clonotype was detected only a few times. The chain uses TRBV20-1 and TRBJ2-7; 9 nucleotides agree with TRBD1. V lost 4 bases, J lost 7 bases, and 8 bases stayed unmatched. Germline CDR1 reads DFQATT; CDR2 reads SNEGSKA (reference sequence). The CDR3 totals 13 residues. The CDR3 here is CSATPGTGREQYF. Here the CDR3 DNA reads TGCAGTGCTACGCCGGGGACAGGGAGGGAGCAGTACTTC.

The chain is built from TRBV18 and TRBJ1-2; 8 positions match TRBD1. V gave up 3 bases and J gave up 6 bases; unmatched junction bases: 12. Germline V lookup: CDR1 KGHSH, CDR2 LQKENI. The CDR3 runs to 16 residues. This chain's CDR3 is CASSPARDRSTHGYTF. The CDR3, as DNA: TGTGCCAGCTCACCGGCCCGGGACAGGTCAACACATGGCTACACCTTC.

This clonotype was counted at least ten times. The chain joins TRBV12-3 or TRBV12-4 to TRBJ1-1, with D uncertain. V lost 0 bases and J 3 bases, leaving 14 bases between the germline ends. CDR3 length: 16 amino acids. The CDR3 nucleotides are TGTGCCAGCAGTTTAGCCCTATTCACGCGGGACACTGAAGCTTTCTTT. It encodes CASSLALFTRDTEAFF.

The table lists this clonotype with a few counts. The chain joins TRBV6-2 or TRBV6-3 to TRBJ2-3; TRBD2 matches 9 bases. V lost 4 bases to trimming and J lost 1 base; unmatched junction nucleotides: 6. Germline V CDR1 and CDR2: MNHEY, SVGEGT. The CDR3 has 16 amino acids. In nucleotides, the CDR3 is TGTGCCAGCAGTTGGCTGGCTAGCGGGGGCACAGATACGCAGTATTTT. It specifies CASSWLASGGTDTQYF.

This clonotype was found once. The chain recombines TRBV13 with TRBJ2-1; the D is unclear. The CDR3 covers 13 residues. Germline CDR1 is PRHDT and CDR2 is FYEKMQ (reference sequence). V shed 2 bases and J shed 10 bases, with 12 bases lying between them. The CDR3 DNA is TGTGCCAGCAGCTTAACTGGGGTCGGGGAGCAGTTCTTC. Its protein is CASSLTGVGEQFF.

This clonotype has at least ten counts. The chain couples TRBV6-5 to TRBJ1-4; D call uncertain. CDR3 length: 14 amino acids. The V gene lost 3 bases and the J gene lost 4 bases, with 9 bases spanning the gap. Germline V CDR1 and CDR2: MNHEY, SVGAGI. CDR3 DNA sequence: TGTGCCAGCAGTTATCTGCAGTTTAATGAAAAACTGTTTTTT. Translating gives CASSYLQFNEKLFF.

The table lists this clonotype with a few counts. CDR3 sequence: CATSRDRTPNQPQHF. In DNA form, the CDR3 reads TGTGCCACCAGCAGAGATCGCACACCGAATCAGCCCCAGCATTTT. The chain employs TRBV15 and TRBJ1-5; no definite D call. Germline V gives CDR1 LNHNV, CDR2 YYDKDF (reference sequence). Trimming cost V 0 bases and J 4 bases, with 10 bases left between them. CDR3 length: 15 residues.

The V call is TRBV28, the J call TRBJ2-7, with D perhaps matching TRBD2 (5 bases). V was clipped by 6 bases and J by 3 bases, with 15 bases between them. Germline CDR1 and CDR2: MDHEN and SYDVKM. The CDR3 length is 14 residues. The CDR3 DNA follows: TGTGCCAGCAGGGGCCCGATACGGGACTACGAGCAGTACTTC. Translation: CASRGPIRDYEQYF.